This entry lists 25 T cell receptor beta chains sequenced from one sample in a study of cytomegalovirus exposure and HLA in healthy donors. The PCR ran on 60 Vbeta and 13 Jbeta primers. The table came from immunoSEQ multiplex PCR; TCRdb's copy has only in-frame clones and leaves some out. The repertoire consists of around 180,000 clones, with 79% occurring once and the leading ten covering roughly 1.4%. The material sequenced was PBMCs. Receptors were obtained from a woman aged 45 to 65 in good health and CMV-seronegative.

The chain employs TRBV7-2 and TRBJ2-5; D call uncertain. Trimming pared 4 bases from V and 5 bases from J, leaving 11 bases between. The CDR3 spans 13 residues. The germline V gene encodes CDR1 SGHTA and CDR2 FQGNSA. The CDR3 nucleotides read TGTGCCAGCAGCTCCAGGCGCTGGGAGACCCAGTACTTC. Translated: CASSSRRWETQYF.

The rearrangement uses TRBV2 and TRBJ1-1; 7 bases match TRBD1. V was clipped by 7 bases and J by 0 bases; unmatched bases: 5. The CDR3 runs 14 residues. Germline V lookup: CDR1 SNHLY, CDR2 FYNNEI. In DNA, the CDR3 is TGTGCCAGCAATGGGGACAGACTGAACACTGAAGCTTTCTTT. It encodes CASNGDRLNTEAFF.

This clone was observed a single time. The CDR3, as DNA: TGTGCCAGCAGCCAAGATTGGGGGGACGAGCAGTACTTC. This gives the protein CASSQDWGDEQYF. The genes are TRBV4-2 and TRBJ2-7; tentatively, D is TRBD2 (6 bases). The CDR3 covers 13 residues. From germline, CDR1 is LGHNA and CDR2 YNFKEQ. V was trimmed by 0 bases and J by 5 bases, leaving 8 bases between them.

This clone was counted a few times. This rearrangement joins TRBV6-6 to TRBJ1-2; 7 bases are shared with TRBD1. This CDR3 comprises 15 residues. V lost 5 bases and J lost 6; bases outside the gene matches: 12. Germline V gives CDR1 MNHNY, CDR2 SVGAGI (reference sequence). The CDR3 loop is CASSVLRTGSDGYTF. The CDR3 coding sequence is TGTGCCAGCAGTGTCCTAAGGACAGGCTCCGATGGCTACACCTTC.

The chain uses TRBV27 and TRBJ1-1, with 9 bases that match TRBD1. Trimming cost V 6 bases and J 10 bases; bases outside gene matches: 9. Germline lookup yields CDR1 MNHEY and CDR2 SMNVEV (reference sequence). The CDR3 runs 13 residues. The CDR3, as DNA: TGTGCCAGCAGACCCCCCGGGACAGGGAGAGCTTTCTTT. Amino acids: CASRPPGTGRAFF.

The chain combines TRBV4-3 with TRBJ2-3; TRBD2 aligns across 7 bases. V dropped 2 bases and J dropped 2; count of bases not matched to a gene: 4. This CDR3 is 15 amino acids long. The germline V gene encodes CDR1 LGHNA and CDR2 YSLEER. The CDR3 protein is CASSQLAVDTDTQYF. The DNA of the CDR3 is TGCGCCAGCAGCCAACTAGCGGTGGACACAGATACGCAGTATTTT.

The rearrangement uses TRBV5-1 and TRBJ2-1; a weak D match, TRBD1 (6 bases). The CDR3 is 17 residues long. V lost 2 bases, J lost 0 bases, and 15 bases lay in between. Germline V gives CDR1 SGHRS, CDR2 YFSETQ. CDR3 nucleotide sequence: TGCGCCAGCAGCTTCTTCGACAGGTCTTACTCCTACAATGAGCAGTTCTTC. This gives the protein CASSFFDRSYSYNEQFF.

CDR3 DNA sequence: TGTGCCAGCAGCCCAACAGGGGGCGGTGGCTACACCTTC. As protein: CASSPTGGGGYTF. This chain uses TRBV7-3 with TRBJ1-2; the match to TRBD1 covers 9 bases. Germline-derived CDR1 and CDR2 are SGHTA and FQGTGA. J lost 7 bases, V lost 5 bases, and 5 bases had no gene match. The length of the CDR3 is 13 residues.

The chain employs TRBV4-1 and TRBJ1-2; TRBD1 is a possible D gene (5 bases). The CDR3 covers 16 residues. V was shortened by 3 bases and J by 8 bases, with 22 bases between the two germline ends. Germline V gene data show CDR1 as MGHRA and CDR2 as YSYEKL. CDR3 in DNA: TGCGCCAGCAGCCAGGAGGGGCAGGCAGGCCCTGGGGGCTACACCTTC. This sequence encodes CASSQEGQAGPGGYTF.

The J gene is TRBJ2-2, the V gene TRBV15; the match to TRBD1 covers 8 bases. CDR3 length equals 15 residues. V shed 6 bases and J 5 bases; nucleotides not matched to a gene: 8. Looked up from germline, CDR1 is LNHNV and CDR2 is YYDKDF (reference sequence). Here the CDR3 reads CATRADRGETGELFF. DNA of the CDR3: TGTGCCACCAGAGCAGACAGGGGAGAAACCGGGGAGCTGTTTTTT.

V is TRBV19 and J is TRBJ1-2; 8 nucleotides line up with TRBD1. After removal of 5 bases from V and 7 bases from J, the junction contained 24 bases not matched to a gene. The germline V gene encodes CDR1 LNHDA and CDR2 SQIVND (reference sequence). This CDR3 has 19 amino acids. The CDR3 nucleotides are TGTGCCAGTAGTCCCCTGCGACAGGGGCTCTCCGTGGGAATGCGTGGCTACACCTTC. The encoded protein is CASSPLRQGLSVGMRGYTF.

The V and J genes are TRBV7-2 and TRBJ1-6; maybe TRBD1 (6 bases). In germline, CDR1 is SGHTA, CDR2 FQGNSA. CDR3 length: 17 residues. Between the trimmed V and J ends, which lost 0 bases and 9 bases, there was a span of 18 bases. As DNA, the CDR3 is TGTGCCAGCAGCTTAGCGCGCGGGGGCGCGGGTCGTTCACCCCTCCACTTT. The encoded protein is CASSLARGGAGRSPLHF.

The V and J genes are TRBV5-1 and TRBJ2-3; unclear D gene. The CDR3 is 15 amino acids. CDR1 is SGHRS and CDR2 is YFSETQ in the germline V gene. V shed 3 bases and J shed 1 base, with 12 bases lying between them. The DNA of the CDR3 is TGCGCCAGCAGCTCCGTACCGCAGGGCACAGATACGCAGTATTTT. It encodes CASSSVPQGTDTQYF.

This chain connects TRBV5-3 to TRBJ1-4; maybe TRBD1 (5 bases). TRBV5-3 is an ORF for which the function is uncertain. Trimming removed 0 bases from V and 4 bases from J, with 13 bases in between. The CDR3 runs to 16 residues. The CDR3 spells CARSLGGGEHNEKLFF. The CDR3 region has the DNA TGTGCCAGAAGCTTGGGGGGCGGGGAGCATAATGAAAAACTGTTTTTT.

This CDR3 reads CASRRRQDSNTEAFF. The CDR3 bases are TGTGCCAGCAGACGGCGACAGGATTCGAACACTGAAGCTTTCTTT. The rearrangement uses TRBV6-6 and TRBJ1-1, with D tentatively TRBD1 (6 bases). Germline values: CDR1 MNHNY, CDR2 SVGAGI (reference sequence). The CDR3 consists of 15 residues. V dropped 6 bases and J dropped 1 base, with 15 bases sitting between them.

This chain links TRBV7-8 with TRBJ1-2; D remains unclear. The CDR3 has 14 residues. Germline CDR1 and CDR2: SGHVS and FQNEAQ. V lost 0 bases and J 3 bases, leaving 8 bases between the germline ends. CDR3 loop: CASSLARQYYGYTF. Written as DNA, the CDR3 is TGTGCCAGCAGCTTAGCGAGGCAGTACTATGGCTACACCTTC.

This chain joins TRBV9 and TRBJ1-5, with D maybe TRBD1 (6 bases). Trimming cost V 4 bases and J 5 bases, with 16 bases left between them. The germline gives CDR1 SGDLS, CDR2 YYNGEE. CDR3 length equals 15 residues. For the CDR3, the DNA is TGTGCCAGCAGCAGGCAGGGGAGGGTCGATCAGCCCCAGCATTTT. Protein product: CASSRQGRVDQPQHF.

The V call is TRBV5-1, the J call TRBJ1-2; 8 bases match TRBD1. Unmatched junction bases numbered 16, after V lost 2 bases and J lost 1 base. The CDR3 is made up of 19 amino acids. The germline CDR1 and CDR2 sequences are SGHRS and YFSETQ. CDR3 nucleotides: TGCGCCAGCAGCTTTGAACCGGGACAGGACTCACTTTTTAACTATGGCTACACCTTC. This encodes CASSFEPGQDSLFNYGYTF.

This clone was observed a handful of times. This chain uses TRBV4-1 with TRBJ1-1; maybe TRBD1 (6 bases). Germline V CDR1 and CDR2: MGHRA, YSYEKL. The CDR3 totals 14 residues. Trimming removed 4 bases from V and 5 bases from J, with 14 bases in between. The CDR3 DNA is TGCGCCAGCAGCCCCGTTGGGGGGGCGACTGAAGCTTTCTTT. It codes for CASSPVGGATEAFF.

This clone was seen more than once but under ten times. The chain employs TRBV5-1 and TRBJ1-1; no firm D call. Between the trimmed V and J ends, which lost 1 base and 0 bases, there was a span of 16 bases. CDR1 and CDR2 (germline): SGHRS, YFSETQ. CDR3 length equals 17 residues. The CDR3 DNA reads TGCGCCAGCAGCTTGTACCCCGTCTCTTACTTGAACACTGAAGCTTTCTTT. Protein product: CASSLYPVSYLNTEAFF.

The V gene is TRBV28, the J gene TRBJ1-2, with TRBD1 identical over 7 bases. With V trimmed by 5 bases and J by 5 bases, 8 bases remained unmatched. The CDR3 sequence is 14 residues long. Looked up from germline, CDR1 is MDHEN and CDR2 is SYDVKM. The CDR3 region is CASSPPGQRYGYTF. CDR3 bases: TGTGCCAGCAGTCCCCCGGGACAGCGATATGGCTACACCTTC.

This chain connects TRBV15 to TRBJ1-1; 8 nucleotides align to TRBD1. The J segment lost 0 bases and the V segment lost 5 bases, leaving 5 bases of the junction unmatched. Looked up from germline, CDR1 is LNHNV and CDR2 is YYDKDF (reference sequence). This CDR3 is built from 15 residues. The DNA for the CDR3 is TGTGCCACCAGCGCACAGGGGGGGATGAACACTGAAGCTTTCTTT. Its protein is CATSAQGGMNTEAFF.

The gene calls are TRBV2 and TRBJ2-1, with 7 bases matching TRBD1. The CDR3 has 14 amino acids. V was pared by 8 bases and J by 2 bases, with 6 bases of the junction left unmatched. Germline-derived CDR1 and CDR2 are SNHLY and FYNNEI. The CDR3: CASRGDSTYNEQFF. CDR3 nucleotides: TGTGCCAGCCGTGGGGACAGTACCTACAATGAGCAGTTCTTC. Full variable domain (remainder filled in from reference TRBV2 and TRBJ2-1): EPEVTQTPSHQVTQMGQEVILRCVPISNHLYFYWYRQILGQKVEFLVSFYNNEISEKSEIFDDQFSVERPDGSNFTLKIRSTKLEDSAMYFCASRGDSTYNEQFFGPGTRLTVL.

The chain employs TRBV10-2 and TRBJ1-2; 7 bases map to TRBD1. In germline, CDR1 is WSHSY, CDR2 SAAADI. The CDR3 runs to 15 residues. The V gene end was trimmed by 2 bases and the J gene end by 5 bases; junction bases not matched to a gene: 8. This CDR3 is CASSEGQDLGYGYTF. The CDR3 nucleotides are TGCGCCAGCAGTGAGGGACAGGATCTGGGGTATGGCTACACCTTC.

This clone is a singleton in its sample. V usage is TRBV6-5 and J usage is TRBJ1-1; the D is unclear. Germline V lookup: CDR1 MNHEY, CDR2 SVGAGI. This CDR3 has 15 amino acids. The V end lost 4 bases, the J end lost 2 bases, and 14 bases lay between the germline ends. This CDR3 reads CASSLYGTRNTEAFF. The CDR3 DNA follows: TGTGCCAGCAGTTTATACGGTACCCGAAACACTGAAGCTTTCTTT.